Shown below are 22 T cell receptor beta chains from a single sample sequenced in a study of shared clonotypes between healthy human individuals. TCRdb's copy holds only in-frame clones and misses some; the assay was immunoSEQ multiplex PCR. The table includes over a million clones, approximately 97% detected once. The sequenced sample was naive CD4+ T cells sorted from blood. Subset described: CD45RA+ positively selected. The receptors shown here come from a young man in good health.

This chain's CDR3 is CASSFSGSDTQYF. The CDR3 DNA reads TGTGCCAGCAGCTTCTCGGGGTCCGATACGCAGTATTTT. The chain uses TRBV7-3 and TRBJ2-3; the D gene is possibly TRBD2 (5 bases). The V end was cut by 3 bases, the J end by 6 bases, with 10 bases between. Germline-derived CDR1 and CDR2 are SGHTA and FQGTGA. CDR3 size: 13 residues. The full variable domain, rest sourced from reference TRBV7-3 and TRBJ2-3, is GAGVSQTPSNKVTEKGKYVELRCDPISGHTALYWYRQSLGQGPEFLIYFQGTGAADDSGLPNDRFFAVRPEGSVSTLKIQRTERGDSAVYLCASSFSGSDTQYFGPGTRLTVL.

Comment on this clone: The same CDR3 is also encoded by other DNA sequences in this sample. This rearrangement joins TRBV7-2 to TRBJ2-3, with 10 bases aligning to TRBD1. Per the germline V gene, CDR1 is SGHTA and CDR2 is FQGNSA. Germline trimming cut 4 bases from V and 3 bases from J; bases unmatched to any gene: 4. The CDR3 has 15 residues. Here the CDR3 DNA reads TGTGCCAGCAGCTCCGACAGGGGGCGGACAGATACGCAGTATTTT. Residues: CASSSDRGRTDTQYF.

The CDR3 region is CASSGSLYNEQFF. In DNA form, the CDR3 reads TGTGCCAGCAGTGGTAGCCTCTACAATGAGCAGTTCTTC. The chain employs TRBV25-1 and TRBJ2-1; D call uncertain. CDR1 and CDR2 from the germline V gene are MGHDK and SYGVNS. Trimming took off 4 bases at V and 3 bases at J, with 7 bases between the two ends. CDR3 size: 13 residues.

J is TRBJ2-1 and V is TRBV7-9; 13 nucleotides agree with TRBD2. Germline assignment: CDR1 SEHNR and CDR2 FQNEAQ (reference sequence). The CDR3 covers 19 residues. After removal of 2 bases from V and 0 bases from J, the junction contained 7 bases not matched to a gene. CDR3 nucleotides: TGTGCCAGCAGCTTATCGGGACTAGCGGGAACCGACTCCTACAATGAGCAGTTCTTC. Its protein product is CASSLSGLAGTDSYNEQFF.

This chain uses TRBV18 with TRBJ2-1; 8 nucleotides match TRBD1. Germline CDR1 reads KGHSH; CDR2 reads LQKENI. The CDR3 runs to 14 residues. The J segment lost 6 bases and the V segment lost 3 bases, leaving 4 bases of the junction unmatched. DNA of the CDR3: TGTGCCAGCTCACCGGGCAGGGGGCGCAATGAGCAGTTCTTC. Translation: CASSPGRGRNEQFF.

The chain combines TRBV10-1 with TRBJ2-7, with D perhaps matching TRBD2 (6 bases). Germline values: CDR1 WNHNN, CDR2 SYGVQD (reference sequence). V was trimmed by 7 bases and J by 3 bases, leaving 28 bases between them. The CDR3 is 18 residues long. The CDR3 nucleotides are TGCGCCAGCATCAACCAGATGACCCCCGGGGGAAGGCTCTACGAGCAGTACTTC. This sequence encodes CASINQMTPGGRLYEQYF.

This chain joins TRBV27 and TRBJ1-4; D possibly corresponds to TRBD1 (5 bases). V was pared by 4 bases and J by 2 bases, with 23 bases between. Germline V gene lookup returns CDR1 MNHEY and CDR2 SMNVEV (reference sequence). CDR3 length: 19 amino acids. CDR3 nucleotides: TGTGCCAGCAGTTCGGTAAAGGGGCCAGTGTTAAACACTAATGAAAAACTGTTTTTT. Its protein product is CASSSVKGPVLNTNEKLFF.

This clone was recorded a few times. The chain has TRBV5-1 and TRBJ2-5, with a weak D call TRBD2 (5 bases). Trimming took off 0 bases at V and 5 bases at J, with 11 bases between the two ends. The germline gives CDR1 SGHRS, CDR2 YFSETQ. The CDR3 sequence is 14 residues long. CDR3 nucleotide sequence: TGCGCCAGCAGCTTGGGGGTGCCGGGGGAGACCCAGTACTTC. Protein product: CASSLGVPGETQYF.

This clone occurred a few times. This rearrangement joins TRBV6-1 to TRBJ2-3, with D maybe TRBD1 (6 bases). The CDR3 is 14 residues long. Germline loops: CDR1 MNHNS, CDR2 SASEGT. Trimming removed 4 bases at V and 0 bases at J, with 8 bases between. CDR3 DNA sequence: TGTGCCAGCAGTGTACAGGGAAGCACAGATACGCAGTATTTT. Translated: CASSVQGSTDTQYF.

V usage is TRBV5-4 and J usage is TRBJ2-3; possibly TRBD1 or TRBD2 for D (5 bases each). This CDR3 is built from 14 residues. Germline V gene sequence: CDR1 SGHNT, CDR2 YYREEE (reference sequence). V lost 4 bases and J 5 bases, leaving 14 bases between the germline ends. The CDR3 sequence: CASSDKRGEDTQYF. DNA for the CDR3: TGTGCCAGCAGCGACAAAAGGGGAGAAGATACGCAGTATTTT.

The V call is TRBV27, the J call TRBJ2-7; 8 nucleotides agree with TRBD1. V lost 2 bases to trimming and J lost 6 bases; unmatched junction nucleotides: 6. This CDR3 spans 14 amino acids. From germline, CDR1 is MNHEY and CDR2 SMNVEV (reference sequence). Here the CDR3 DNA reads TGTGCCAGCAGTTTAGGGCAGGGGGCGCGCGAGCAGTACTTC. It specifies CASSLGQGAREQYF.

This rearrangement joins TRBV27 to TRBJ1-5; 8 bases line up with TRBD1. Germline V gene lookup returns CDR1 MNHEY and CDR2 SMNVEV (reference sequence). The CDR3 is 17 residues long. Losses at the gene ends were 6 bases for V and 2 bases for J; bases not matched to a gene: 12. The CDR3 is CASSRGQGTYGNQPQHF. The DNA of the CDR3 is TGTGCCAGCAGCCGAGGACAGGGAACATACGGCAATCAGCCCCAGCATTTT.

A single count supports this clone. V gene TRBV9 combines with J gene TRBJ2-2, with 13 bases fitting TRBD2. The V gene's germline CDR1 is SGDLS and CDR2 YYNGEE. The CDR3 extends over 17 amino acids. Trimming cost V 3 bases and J 6 bases; bases outside gene matches: 8. The CDR3 coding sequence is TGTGCCAGCAGCGCCAGGACTAGCGGGAGTGTACCCGGGGAGCTGTTTTTT. This sequence encodes CASSARTSGSVPGELFF.

This clone appeared a few times. Other DNA variants within this sample encode the same CDR3. The chain carries TRBV2 and TRBJ1-5; maybe TRBD1 (5 bases). This CDR3 contains 13 residues. Germline V CDR1 and CDR2: SNHLY, FYNNEI. V shed 6 bases and J shed 2 bases, with 8 bases lying between them. The CDR3 sequence is CASSGGGNQPQHF. The CDR3 DNA follows: TGTGCCAGCAGCGGGGGTGGCAATCAGCCCCAGCATTTT.

The rearrangement uses TRBV5-4 and TRBJ2-7, with TRBD1 matching 8 bases. This CDR3 has 14 residues. After removal of 2 bases from V and 5 bases from J, the junction contained 6 bases not matched to a gene. CDR1 is SGHNT, CDR2 YYREEE, per germline (reference sequence). CDR3 in amino acids: CASSLRTGRDEQYF. CDR3 in DNA: TGTGCCAGCAGCTTAAGGACAGGGCGGGACGAGCAGTACTTC.

This clone was recorded only once. J is TRBJ1-2 and V is TRBV18; possible D gene TRBD1, 5 bases. CDR1 KGHSH and CDR2 LQKENI come from the germline V gene. The CDR3 extends over 14 amino acids. Trimming took 2 bases from V and 3 from J, leaving 10 bases between them. The CDR3 DNA sequence: TGTGCCAGCTCACCAGCTGACAGTCACTATGGCTACACCTTC. Protein: CASSPADSHYGYTF.

As concerns this clone: Other DNA sequences of this sample code for an identical CDR3. The V and J genes are TRBV18 and TRBJ2-3; 14 bases map to TRBD2. V lost 3 bases to trimming and J lost 1 base; unmatched junction nucleotides: 3. The CDR3 extends over 17 amino acids. Germline V lookup: CDR1 KGHSH, CDR2 LQKENI. DNA of the CDR3: TGTGCCAGCTCACCGGGGACTAGCGGGAGAGGCACAGATACGCAGTATTTT. It encodes CASSPGTSGRGTDTQYF.

The V gene is TRBV7-2, the J gene TRBJ1-5; D perhaps matches TRBD1 (5 bases). Germline CDR1 SGHTA, CDR2 FQGNSA. The CDR3 loop spans 16 amino acids. Trimming took off 2 bases at V and 4 bases at J, with 15 bases between the two ends. The CDR3 is CASSLRDFGRNQPQHF. In DNA, the CDR3 is TGTGCCAGCAGCTTAAGGGACTTCGGGCGAAATCAGCCCCAGCATTTT.

The chain carries TRBV18 and TRBJ2-7; TRBD2 aligns across 10 bases. CDR1 KGHSH and CDR2 LQKENI come from the germline V gene. This CDR3 has 17 residues. The ends lost 3 bases at V and 0 bases at J; junction bases unmatched: 8. The CDR3 protein is CASSPTLAGGSSYEQYF. As DNA, the CDR3 is TGTGCCAGCTCACCTACTTTAGCGGGAGGAAGCTCCTACGAGCAGTACTTC.

This sequence joins TRBV2 and TRBJ2-5, with TRBD1 matching over 7 bases. Germline assignment: CDR1 SNHLY and CDR2 FYNNEI. The length of the CDR3 is 14 residues. V shed 6 bases, J shed 3 bases, and the junction held 7 bases outside the gene matches. In nucleotides, the CDR3 is TGTGCCAGCAGCCGCCGGGACAGTGAAGAGACCCAGTACTTC. It translates to CASSRRDSEETQYF.

The chain uses TRBV28 and TRBJ1-2, with 7 bases fitting TRBD1. CDR3 length: 12 residues. V shed 6 bases and J 7 bases; nucleotides not matched to a gene: 5. The germline V gene has CDR1 MDHEN and CDR2 SYDVKM. The CDR3 here is CASRHQGGGYTF. CDR3 coding DNA: TGTGCCAGCAGGCATCAGGGGGGTGGCTACACCTTC.

V gene TRBV5-1 combines with J gene TRBJ2-3, with D unclear. CDR1 is SGHRS, CDR2 YFSETQ, per germline. The CDR3 length is 12 residues. V lost 1 base, J lost 5 bases, and 5 bases lay in between. CDR3 in DNA: TGCGCCAGCAGCTTGTATGAAGATACGCAGTATTTT. It is translated as CASSLYEDTQYF.